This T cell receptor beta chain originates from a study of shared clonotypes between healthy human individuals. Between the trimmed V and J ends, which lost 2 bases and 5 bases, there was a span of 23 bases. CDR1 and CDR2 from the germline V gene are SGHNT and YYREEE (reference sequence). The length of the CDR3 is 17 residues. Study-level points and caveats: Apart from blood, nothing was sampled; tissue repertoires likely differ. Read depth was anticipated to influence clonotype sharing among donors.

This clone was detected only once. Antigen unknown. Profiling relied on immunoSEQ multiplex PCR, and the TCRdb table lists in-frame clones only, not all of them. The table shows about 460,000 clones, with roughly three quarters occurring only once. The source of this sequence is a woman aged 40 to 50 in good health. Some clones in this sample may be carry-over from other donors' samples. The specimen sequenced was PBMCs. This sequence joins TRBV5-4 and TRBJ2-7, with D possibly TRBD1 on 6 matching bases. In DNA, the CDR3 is TGTGCCAGCAGCTTAACAGGAGCCTTCACAGGGTTCCACGAGCAGTACTTC. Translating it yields CASSLTGAFTGFHEQYF.